The 20 T cell receptor beta chains below come from one sample, sequenced in a study of early T cells in non-severe SARS-CoV-2 infection. MiXCR was run by TCRdb on the 5' RACE reads, yielding one entry per CDR3 protein. The sample has fewer than 85,000 distinct CDR3 sequences; 10% to 15% are singletons. The sequenced sample consisted of whole blood. The origin of the receptors is an adult who was a healthcare worker with PCR-confirmed SARS-CoV-2 infection or an uninfected control (not recorded which).

This clonotype was detected many times. The chain couples TRBV5-1 to TRBJ2-7, with 7 bases fitting TRBD1. Germline CDR1 reads SGHRS; CDR2 reads YFSETQ. The CDR3 is 14 residues long. The trim removed 2 bases at V and 5 bases at J, leaving 7 bases unmatched. CDR3 loop: CASSLGTARNEQYF. As DNA, the CDR3 is TGCGCCAGCAGCTTAGGGACAGCCCGGAACGAGCAGTACTTC.

This clonotype was counted at least ten times. V and J are TRBV29-1 and TRBJ2-7; the D is unclear. Germline V gene lookup returns CDR1 SQVTM and CDR2 ANQGSEA. The CDR3 consists of 10 residues. DNA of the CDR3: TGCAGTGATCGCGGTTACGAGCAGTACTTC. Protein sequence: CSDRGYEQYF.

The chain has TRBV6-6 and TRBJ1-2; TRBD1 matches at 8 bases. Germline V gene lookup returns CDR1 MNHNY and CDR2 SVGAGI (reference sequence). With V trimmed by 7 bases and J by 4 bases, 5 bases remained unmatched. The CDR3 length is 13 residues. Here the CDR3 reads CASKQGGLYGYTF. The CDR3 DNA sequence: TGTGCCAGCAAACAGGGGGGACTCTATGGCTACACCTTC.

This clonotype came up a few times. The rearrangement uses TRBV9 and TRBJ1-2; 7 bases fit TRBD1. The V segment lost 0 bases and the J segment 6 bases; nucleotides outside the gene matches: 11. Germline V lookup: CDR1 SGDLS, CDR2 YYNGEE. The CDR3 is 16 residues long. CDR3: CASSVEGQTGPNGYTF. Written as DNA, the CDR3 is TGTGCCAGCAGCGTAGAGGGGCAGACAGGGCCAAATGGCTACACCTTC.

This CDR3 is CASSPLTYYGYTF. CDR3 sequence (DNA): TGTGCCAGCAGCCCCCTCACCTACTATGGCTACACCTTC. This chain links TRBV7-3 with TRBJ1-2; D uncertain. Germline V gene lookup returns CDR1 SGHTA and CDR2 FQGTGA. The germline V and J ends were trimmed by 5 bases and 3 bases, with 10 bases remaining between them. There are 13 residues in the CDR3.

This sequence joins TRBV29-1 and TRBJ2-7; 13 positions match TRBD2. Germline lookup yields CDR1 SQVTM and CDR2 ANQGSEA. This CDR3 comprises 14 residues. The V segment lost 2 bases and the J segment 2 bases; nucleotides outside the gene matches: 0. The DNA for the CDR3 is TGCAGCGTTGAAACTAGCGGGAGGGCCTACGAGCAGTACTTC. This codes for CSVETSGRAYEQYF.

J is TRBJ1-1 and V is TRBV29-1, with D possibly TRBD1 on 5 matching bases. CDR1 and CDR2 from the germline V gene are SQVTM and ANQGSEA. This CDR3 is built from 15 residues. V lost 7 bases and J lost 1, with 19 bases in between. The DNA for the CDR3 is TGCAGCGCGTCCCTGGGACGGACTACGAACACTGAAGCTTTCTTT. This gives the protein CSASLGRTTNTEAFF.

This chain joins TRBV21-1 and TRBJ2-4. TRBV21-1 is noted as a pseudogene. CDR3 length: 15 amino acids. The CDR3 is CASSKEPITKNIQYF. The CDR3 DNA follows: TGTGCCAGCAGCAAAGAGCCCATAACCAAAAACATTCAGTACTTC.

This clonotype occurred a few times. This rearrangement joins TRBV4-2 to TRBJ2-5; D perhaps matches TRBD2 (5 bases). The CDR3 length is 15 residues. V was pared by 2 bases and J by 1 base, with 11 bases between. Germline V CDR1 and CDR2: LGHNA, YNFKEQ. CDR3: CASSQPLASQETQYF. CDR3 coding DNA: TGTGCCAGCAGCCAACCCCTAGCATCCCAAGAGACCCAGTACTTC.

Comments on this clonotype: With a much larger clone just one base away, this may be a read error. V gene TRBV6-1 combines with J gene TRBJ2-1, with D uncertain. The CDR3 has 13 amino acids. Looked up from germline, CDR1 is MNHNS and CDR2 is SASEGT. The V end was cut by 0 bases, the J end by 5 bases, with 5 bases between. The CDR3 spells CASSEAENNEQFF. CDR3 coding DNA: TGTGCCAGCAGTGAAGCGGAGAACAATGAGCAGTTCTTC.

This clonotype was seen repeatedly, ten times or more. CDR3 region: CSARDRRNTEAFF. The CDR3 region has the DNA TGCAGTGCTAGAGATAGGAGGAACACTGAAGCTTTCTTT. The V gene is TRBV20-1, the J gene TRBJ1-1; D ambiguous. CDR1 and CDR2 (germline): DFQATT, SNEGSKA (reference sequence). CDR3 size: 13 residues. V was shortened by 0 bases and J by 1 base, with 6 bases between the two germline ends.

In the case of this clonotype: A much larger clone is a single base away; this may be a read error. This chain uses TRBV5-1 with TRBJ1-3; D is ambiguous. This CDR3 has 12 residues. CDR1 is SGHRS and CDR2 is YFSETQ in the germline V gene. Written as DNA, the CDR3 is TGCGCCAGCAGCGATTCGGCAAACGCCATATATTTT. It encodes CASSDSANAIYF.

The chain couples TRBV14 to TRBJ1-2, with D possibly TRBD1 on 5 matching bases. The CDR3 spans 13 residues. Germline V lookup: CDR1 SGHDN, CDR2 FVKESK. The V end lost 2 bases, the J end lost 4 bases, and 8 bases lay between the germline ends. DNA for the CDR3: TGTGCCAGCAGCCAAAGGCAGGGCTATGGCTACACCTTC. It is translated as CASSQRQGYGYTF.

This clonotype was observed a handful of times. V usage is TRBV12-3 or TRBV12-4 and J usage is TRBJ2-1; D may be TRBD2 (6 bases). The CDR3 covers 14 residues. With 3 bases removed from V and 10 bases from J, the gap between germline ends came to 16 bases. The CDR3 bases are TGTGCCAGCAGTTTTTCAGGGAGGACTGCGGAGCAGTTCTTC. Translated, it gives CASSFSGRTAEQFF.

This clonotype has ten or more counts. The gene calls are TRBV5-4 and TRBJ2-7; 12 nucleotides agree with TRBD1. The CDR3 loop spans 15 amino acids. V trimming: 4 bases; J trimming: 2 bases; junction bases outside the gene matches: 4. Germline V gene lookup returns CDR1 SGHNT and CDR2 YYREEE (reference sequence). Written as DNA, the CDR3 is TGTGCCAGCAGCGCCGGGACAGGGGGCACCTACGAGCAGTACTTC. Translation gives CASSAGTGGTYEQYF.

This clonotype was recorded a few times. The V call is TRBV19, the J call TRBJ2-4; the match to TRBD2 covers 7 bases. Germline assignment: CDR1 LNHDA and CDR2 SQIVND (reference sequence). With V trimmed by 6 bases and J by 8 bases, 7 bases remained unmatched. The CDR3 loop spans 13 amino acids. CDR3 bases: TGTGCCAGTAGGGCACCGGCGGGGGACATTCAGTACTTC. Protein product: CASRAPAGDIQYF.

This clonotype was found many times. The chain couples TRBV6-2 or TRBV6-3 to TRBJ2-1; D uncertain. V was cut by 0 bases and J by 7 bases, with 10 bases left in between. The germline V gene has CDR1 MNHEY and CDR2 SVGEGT. The CDR3 extends over 14 amino acids. The CDR3, as DNA: TGTGCCAGCAGTTACTCGACGGCCCGGAATGAGCAGTTCTTC. Translating gives CASSYSTARNEQFF.

Ten or more counts support this clonotype. The V and J genes are TRBV7-6 and TRBJ2-2; TRBD2 agrees at 11 bases. With V trimmed by 5 bases and J by 3 bases, 8 bases remained unmatched. The CDR3 is 17 amino acids. The germline CDR1 and CDR2 sequences are SGHVS and FNYEAQ. CDR3 sequence: CASSPPPGLADTGELFF. In DNA form, the CDR3 reads TGTGCCAGCAGCCCGCCCCCGGGACTAGCGGACACCGGGGAGCTGTTTTTT.

This clonotype was seen many times. CDR3 loop: CASSSTGRSTDTQYF. The CDR3 DNA reads as TGTGCCAGCAGCTCGACAGGGCGGTCCACAGATACGCAGTATTTT. The chain combines TRBV11-2 with TRBJ2-3, with TRBD1 matching 7 bases. V lost 4 bases and J lost 2; bases outside the gene matches: 6. CDR3 length: 15 residues. The V gene's germline CDR1 is SGHAT and CDR2 FQNNGV.

This clonotype occurred many times. V and J are TRBV10-2 and TRBJ2-1; 14 bases are a match to TRBD2. V was pared by 8 bases and J by 6 bases, with 6 bases of the junction left unmatched. Per germline, CDR1 WSHSY and CDR2 SAAADI. The length of the CDR3 is 15 residues. The CDR3 nucleotides are TGCGCCAGCGGGACTAGCGGGGGAGGGGTCAATGAGCAGTTCTTC. Residues: CASGTSGGGVNEQFF.